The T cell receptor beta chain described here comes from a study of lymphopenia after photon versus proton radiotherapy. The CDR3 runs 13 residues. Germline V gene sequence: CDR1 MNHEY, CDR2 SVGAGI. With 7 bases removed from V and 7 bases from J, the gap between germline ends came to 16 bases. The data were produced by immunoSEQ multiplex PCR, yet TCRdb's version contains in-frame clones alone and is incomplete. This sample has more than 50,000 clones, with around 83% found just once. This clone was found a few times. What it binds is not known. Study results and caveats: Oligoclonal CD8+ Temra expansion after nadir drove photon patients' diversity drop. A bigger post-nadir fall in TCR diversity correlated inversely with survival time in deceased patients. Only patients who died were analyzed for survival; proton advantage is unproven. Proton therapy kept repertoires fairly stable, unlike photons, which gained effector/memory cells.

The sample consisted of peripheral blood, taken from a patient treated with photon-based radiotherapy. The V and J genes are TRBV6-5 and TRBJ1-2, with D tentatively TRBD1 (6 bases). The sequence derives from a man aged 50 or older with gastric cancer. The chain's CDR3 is CASTDRGASGYTF. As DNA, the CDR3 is TGTGCCAGCACAGATAGGGGGGCGAGTGGCTACACCTTC.